These 25 T cell receptor beta chains were all obtained from the same sample, sequenced in a study of T cell repertoires in cytomegalovirus infection. TCRdb itself ran the reads through MiXCR, one entry per CDR3 protein. Here the sample spans about 130,000 distinct CDR3 sequences, more than 20% being singletons. Which antigens these TCRs recognize remains unknown. Sample: PBMCs, sequenced either directly or after in vitro stimulation (not recorded which). These TCRs come from a human donor in good health (CMV status not recorded). Some clones in this sample may be carry-over from other donors' samples.

This clonotype showed up many times. CDR3 amino acids: CASSLDRGRDEQFF. CDR3 coding DNA: TGTGCCAGCAGCTTAGACAGGGGGCGGGATGAGCAGTTCTTC. The chain joins TRBV7-2 to TRBJ2-1; 9 nucleotides line up with TRBD1. This CDR3 has 14 residues. CDR1 and CDR2 (germline): SGHTA, FQGNSA. V trimming: 1 base; J trimming: 8 bases; junction bases outside the gene matches: 3.

This clonotype has at least ten counts. The chain links TRBV7-2 to TRBJ1-2, with TRBD1 identical over 7 bases. The CDR3 is 13 residues long. Trimming took 5 bases from V and 4 from J; bases not matched to a gene: 4. Germline CDR1 and CDR2: SGHTA and FQGNSA. CDR3 nucleotides: TGTGCCAGCAGCGCCACAGGGGCCTATGGCTACACCTTC. It codes for CASSATGAYGYTF.

This chain connects TRBV10-3 to TRBJ2-6, with D perhaps given as TRBD1 or TRBD2 (6 bases each). Germline assignment: CDR1 ENHRY and CDR2 SYGVKD. The CDR3 is 16 amino acids. V gave up 2 bases and J gave up 0 bases, with 8 bases separating them. CDR3 in DNA: TGTGCCATCAGTGAGGGGGGGCTCTCTGGGGCCAACGTCCTGACTTTC. Its protein product is CAISEGGLSGANVLTF.

The V call is TRBV6-8, the J call TRBJ2-3; 7 bases align to TRBD1. This CDR3 spans 14 amino acids. Germline V gives CDR1 MNHGY, CDR2 SAAAGT. V gave up 5 bases and J gave up 6 bases; unmatched junction bases: 8. CDR3 sequence: CASSQGTVKDTQYF. The DNA of the CDR3 is TGTGCCAGCAGTCAGGGGACAGTGAAGGATACGCAGTATTTT.

This clonotype was detected only a few times. The CDR3 region is CASRSSGRVETQYF. The DNA for the CDR3 is TGTGCCAGCAGATCTAGCGGGAGGGTGGAGACCCAGTACTTC. V and J are TRBV6-2 or TRBV6-3 and TRBJ2-5; 12 bases map to TRBD2. In germline, CDR1 is MNHEY, CDR2 SVGEGT. The CDR3 length is 14 residues. The V gene end was trimmed by 6 bases and the J gene end by 5 bases; junction bases not matched to a gene: 4.

This clonotype was seen many times. The V and J genes are TRBV7-2 and TRBJ2-7; D gene unclear. The CDR3 loop spans 14 amino acids. V was clipped by 5 bases and J by 3 bases, with 14 bases between them. Germline loops: CDR1 SGHTA, CDR2 FQGNSA. DNA for the CDR3: TGTGCCAGCAGCCCCTTCGCGGTTAGCTACGAGCAGTACTTC. Residues: CASSPFAVSYEQYF. The full variable domain, its missing parts supplied by reference TRBV7-2 and TRBJ2-7, is GAGVSQSPSNKVTEKGKDVELRCDPISGHTALYWYRQSLGQGLEFLIYFQGNSAPDKSGLPSDRFSAERTGGSVSTLTIQRTQQEDSAVYLCASSPFAVSYEQYFGPGTRLTVT.

The chain uses TRBV11-2 and TRBJ2-1; D is unresolved. The germline V gene encodes CDR1 SGHAT and CDR2 FQNNGV. This CDR3 has 10 residues. Trimming took 6 bases from V and 10 from J, leaving 7 bases between them. The CDR3 is CASRSKEQFF. The CDR3 DNA sequence: TGTGCCAGCAGAAGTAAGGAGCAGTTCTTC.

The chain couples TRBV12-3 or TRBV12-4 to TRBJ2-7; D perhaps matches TRBD2 (6 bases). CDR3 length: 12 residues. Trimming removed 5 bases at V and 5 bases at J, with 10 bases between. Written as DNA, the CDR3 is TGTGCCAGCAGTAAGACTAGAAACGAGCAGTACTTC. It is translated as CASSKTRNEQYF.

V gene TRBV18 combines with J gene TRBJ2-1, with D unresolved. Germline assignment: CDR1 KGHSH and CDR2 LQKENI. This CDR3 region has 16 residues. V gave up 3 bases and J gave up 1 base, with 13 bases separating them. The CDR3 loop is CASSPQLGRSYNEQFF. The DNA of the CDR3 is TGTGCCAGCTCACCCCAACTCGGACGGTCCTACAATGAGCAGTTCTTC.

This clonotype has more than one count but fewer than ten. A read error may produce the germline difference seen at one junction end. In DNA form, the CDR3 reads TGTGCCAGCAGCCAAGATACTGCCAGTGTCCGCTTC. This encodes CASSQDTASVRF. This chain joins TRBV14 and TRBJ2-1, with D hard to call. CDR1 is SGHDN, CDR2 FVKESK, per germline. This CDR3 is 12 amino acids long.

This clonotype was seen more than once but under ten times. This rearrangement joins TRBV6-1 to TRBJ1-2; D is unresolved. V lost 3 bases to trimming and J lost 2 bases, with 16 bases between them. The germline CDR1 and CDR2 sequences are MNHNS and SASEGT. This CDR3 has 16 residues. Written as DNA, the CDR3 is TGTGCCAGCAGTGAGTATAAGGCACCGACCAACTATGGCTACACCTTC. It codes for CASSEYKAPTNYGYTF.

A few counts support this clonotype. This chain links TRBV5-1 with TRBJ1-2; TRBD1 aligns across 8 bases. This CDR3 comprises 13 residues. The V and J ends lost 4 bases and 7 bases, in that order; junction bases with no gene match: 6. CDR1 is SGHRS, CDR2 YFSETQ, per germline. This CDR3 is CASSAGQDAGYTF. In DNA, the CDR3 is TGCGCCAGCAGCGCGGGACAGGACGCTGGCTACACCTTC. The whole variable domain, filled in from reference TRBV5-1 and TRBJ1-2, reads KAGVTQTPRYLIKTRGQQVTLSCSPISGHRSVSWYQQTPGQGLQFLFEYFSETQRNKGNFPGRFSGRQFSNSRSEMNVSTLELGDSALYLCASSAGQDAGYTFGSGTRLTVV.

This clonotype was seen more than once but under ten times. V usage is TRBV12-3 or TRBV12-4 and J usage is TRBJ1-6; D unclear. The V gene lost 3 bases and the J gene lost 4 bases, with 7 bases spanning the gap. The CDR3 is made up of 14 amino acids. CDR3 bases: TGTGCCAGCAGTTTCCAGGATTATAATTCACCCCTCCACTTT. Protein: CASSFQDYNSPLHF.

V is TRBV5-1 and J is TRBJ1-1; D ambiguous. V lost 3 bases to trimming and J lost 0 bases, with 9 bases between them. This CDR3 is built from 14 residues. The germline V gene has CDR1 SGHRS and CDR2 YFSETQ. The CDR3 region is CASSSGIMNTEAFF. The DNA of the CDR3 is TGCGCCAGCAGCTCGGGGATAATGAACACTGAAGCTTTCTTT.

This clonotype occurred a few times. This chain links TRBV25-1 with TRBJ1-2, with 8 nucleotides matching TRBD1. The length of the CDR3 is 14 residues. Germline V gene lookup returns CDR1 MGHDK and CDR2 SYGVNS. The trim removed 3 bases at V and 3 bases at J, leaving 3 bases unmatched. The chain's CDR3 is CASSETGADYGYTF. The CDR3, as DNA: TGTGCCAGCAGTGAGACAGGGGCGGACTATGGCTACACCTTC.

The rearrangement uses TRBV29-1 and TRBJ2-1, with D possibly TRBD2 on 5 matching bases. The V and J ends lost 4 bases and 5 bases respectively, with 9 bases between them. There are 12 residues in the CDR3. Germline V gene lookup returns CDR1 SQVTM and CDR2 ANQGSEA. CDR3 amino acids: CSVGKRNNEQFF. In DNA, the CDR3 is TGCAGCGTTGGTAAGCGGAACAATGAGCAGTTCTTC.

This clonotype has a count of ten or more. The chain is built from TRBV7-2 and TRBJ2-1, with D uncertain. V lost 4 bases to trimming and J lost 5 bases, with 9 bases between them. Germline CDR1 SGHTA, CDR2 FQGNSA. This CDR3 comprises 13 residues. CDR3 amino acids: CASSSLAHNEQFF. The CDR3 DNA sequence: TGTGCCAGCAGCTCCTTGGCGCACAATGAGCAGTTCTTC.

This clonotype occurred many times. CDR3: CASSSHGTGSYEQYV. The CDR3 DNA reads TGTGCCAGCAGCTCCCACGGAACGGGATCCTACGAGCAGTACGTC. The chain links TRBV7-4 to TRBJ2-7; perhaps TRBD2 as D (5 bases). Germline lookup yields CDR1 SGHVT and CDR2 SQSDAQ. CDR3 length: 15 residues. Trimming took off 4 bases at V and 1 base at J, with 14 bases between the two ends.

The chain combines TRBV9 with TRBJ1-1; no firm D call. V was shortened by 4 bases and J by 11 bases, with 21 bases between the two germline ends. From germline, CDR1 is SGDLS and CDR2 YYNGEE. CDR3 size: 14 residues. The CDR3 coding sequence is TGTGCCAGCAGCAACAATGTGGGTTCCACGCGGGCTTTCTTT. Its translation is CASSNNVGSTRAFF.

J is TRBJ1-3 and V is TRBV12-3 or TRBV12-4; TRBD1 matches 7 bases. V shed 6 bases, J shed 4 bases, and the junction held 3 bases outside the gene matches. CDR3 length equals 13 residues. This CDR3 reads CASRSGGGNTIYF. For the CDR3, the DNA is TGTGCCAGCAGGTCAGGGGGAGGAAACACCATATATTTT.

The chain carries TRBV12-3 or TRBV12-4 and TRBJ2-1; D is unclear. Trimming took 1 base from V and 9 from J, leaving 7 bases between them. This CDR3 contains 12 residues. CDR3: CASSLVLGEQFF. In DNA form, the CDR3 reads TGTGCCAGCAGTTTAGTGCTGGGTGAGCAGTTCTTC.

This clonotype was counted between two and nine times. The genes are TRBV23-1 and TRBJ2-1, with TRBD2 matching over 12 bases. TRBV23-1 qualifies as an ORF whose function is uncertain. The CDR3 is 13 residues long. V shed 10 bases and J 7 bases; nucleotides not matched to a gene: 5. Here the CDR3 DNA reads TGCGCCAACATGACTAGCGGGAGTAATGAGCAGTTCTTC. Its translation: CANMTSGSNEQFF.

The rearrangement joins TRBV10-3 to TRBJ2-3, with D perhaps TRBD1 or TRBD2 (5 bases each). In germline, CDR1 is ENHRY, CDR2 SYGVKD. The V and J ends lost 2 bases and 1 base respectively, with 7 bases between them. CDR3 length equals 14 residues. CDR3 sequence: CAISEVGGTDTQYF. The CDR3 nucleotides read TGTGCCATCAGTGAGGTGGGGGGCACAGATACGCAGTATTTT.

The CDR3 sequence: CASSLNRRVNTGELFF. The CDR3 DNA reads as TGTGCCAGCAGCTTAAACCGTAGGGTAAACACCGGGGAGCTGTTTTTT. The J gene is TRBJ2-2, the V gene TRBV5-4; D is undetermined. The CDR3 sequence is 16 residues long. Germline V CDR1 and CDR2: SGHNT, YYREEE (reference sequence). V lost 2 bases and J lost 2, with 13 bases in between.

This clonotype showed up just once. The genes are TRBV19 and TRBJ2-2, with 7 nucleotides matching TRBD1. Germline CDR1 and CDR2: LNHDA and SQIVND (reference sequence). V gave up 7 bases and J gave up 4 bases; unmatched junction bases: 6. CDR3 length: 14 residues. The DNA of the CDR3 is TGTGCCAGTACAGGGACAGTTGGCACCGGGGAGCTGTTTTTT. Translation gives CASTGTVGTGELFF.